Presented here are 28 T cell receptor beta chains from one specimen sequenced in a study of T cells expressing NK-cell markers. TCRdb re-called the 5' RACE reads; one entry per CDR3 protein, DNA not given. Seen in this sample are 4,000 to 6,500 distinct CDR3 sequences; the ten most common clones hold around 14%. Sequenced sample: blood T cells: a sorted CD56 or NKG2C T cell subset, CD4+ or CD8+ T cells, or bulk PBMC T cells (not recorded which). These receptors originate from a man between 18 and 35 years old in good health.

In terms of frequency, this clonotype is medium-sized (0.01 to 0.1%). The V and J genes are TRBV9 and TRBJ2-7; TCRdb names TRBD2, which stays unverified in the absence of DNA. This CDR3 region has 15 residues. Germline CDR1 is SGDLS and CDR2 is YYNGEE. The CDR3 protein is CASSPRGTSRHEQYF.

By frequency, this clonotype is medium-sized. The chain links TRBV27 to TRBJ1-1; the TCRdb call, TRBD1, lacks DNA for checking. The CDR3 spans 15 residues. In germline, CDR1 is MNHEY, CDR2 SMNVEV (reference sequence). The CDR3 sequence: CASSKRQGKNTEAFF.

The rearrangement uses TRBV20-1 and TRBJ2-1; TCRdb returns TRBD1, unconfirmable since there is no DNA. Germline V gene sequence: CDR1 DFQATT, CDR2 SNEGSKA (reference sequence). CDR3 length equals 15 residues. The CDR3 protein is CSARDRDRGTHEQFF.

The chain has TRBV7-9 and TRBJ1-5; TCRdb proposes TRBD1, but this gene call is untestable without DNA. This CDR3 spans 17 amino acids. Germline CDR1 and CDR2: SEHNR and FQNEAQ (reference sequence). The CDR3 spells CASSGAAVLGGDQPQHF.

V and J are TRBV20-1 and TRBJ2-3; the TRBD2 assignment by TCRdb is unverifiable without DNA. This CDR3 is built from 15 residues. The germline CDR1 and CDR2 sequences are DFQATT and SNEGSKA (reference sequence). The chain's CDR3 is CSARDGTEVTDTQYF.

Judged by frequency, this clonotype is medium-sized (0.01 to 0.1%). This chain joins TRBV18 and TRBJ2-1; absent DNA, TCRdb's TRBD2 call cannot be checked. CDR1 is KGHSH, CDR2 LQKENI, per germline. The CDR3 extends over 12 amino acids. The CDR3 protein is CASSPASDEQFF.

Its frequency marks this clonotype as medium-sized. V is TRBV6-5 and J is TRBJ2-1; TCRdb selects TRBD2, and the lack of DNA leaves this call unchecked. The germline V gene encodes CDR1 MNHEY and CDR2 SVGAGI. The CDR3 extends over 14 amino acids. The CDR3 here is CASSPGTSGNEQFF.

The chain recombines TRBV29-1 with TRBJ2-5; without DNA, the TCRdb call of TRBD1 cannot be checked. Germline V gene data show CDR1 as SQVTM and CDR2 as ANQGSEA. CDR3 length equals 13 residues. The CDR3 protein is CSVERGARETQYF.

The J gene is TRBJ2-5, the V gene TRBV24-1; TCRdb designates TRBD1, a call that cannot be tested without DNA. The CDR3 consists of 14 residues. The germline CDR1 and CDR2 sequences are KGHDR and SFDVKD. The CDR3 loop is CATSDRGQDETQYF.

The chain combines TRBV19 with TRBJ1-2; there is no DNA to check the TCRdb D call of TRBD1. Germline V gene lookup returns CDR1 LNHDA and CDR2 SQIVND (reference sequence). The CDR3 totals 11 residues. CDR3 region: CASSDRRGYTF.

Measured by frequency, this clonotype is medium-sized. The chain uses TRBV6-5 and TRBJ2-5; TCRdb's assignment of TRBD1 cannot be checked, as there is no DNA. From germline, CDR1 is MNHEY and CDR2 SVGAGI. This CDR3 has 14 amino acids. The CDR3 loop is CASTWGGGQETQYF.

By frequency, this clonotype registers medium-sized (0.01 to 0.1%). The chain couples TRBV29-1 to TRBJ1-1. The germline V gene encodes CDR1 SQVTM and CDR2 ANQGSEA. The CDR3 runs to 13 residues. The CDR3 sequence is CSVGRALNTEAFF.

This clonotype is called medium-sized based on its frequency. The chain links TRBV6-2 or TRBV6-3 to TRBJ2-1; absent DNA, TCRdb's TRBD2 call cannot be checked. CDR3 length equals 18 residues. The germline V gene has CDR1 MNHEY and CDR2 SVGEGT. The CDR3 protein is CASTTALNWASGSGEQFF.

Frequency places this clonotype as medium-sized. The rearrangement joins TRBV20-1 to TRBJ2-3. CDR1 and CDR2 from the germline V gene are DFQATT and SNEGSKA (reference sequence). The CDR3 runs to 13 residues. The CDR3 sequence is CSARRPSTDTQYF.

The chain couples TRBV11-2 to TRBJ1-6. The CDR3 sequence is 13 residues long. Germline V gene sequence: CDR1 SGHAT, CDR2 FQNNGV. CDR3 region: CASSLEKNSPLHF.

The chain couples TRBV19 to TRBJ1-1. The CDR3 length is 11 residues. Per germline, CDR1 LNHDA and CDR2 SQIVND (reference sequence). CDR3 amino acids: CATFRNTEAFF.

The chain employs TRBV6-6 and TRBJ2-5; the TRBD1 assignment by TCRdb is unverifiable without DNA. Germline V CDR1 and CDR2: MNHNY, SVGAGI (reference sequence). CDR3 length equals 13 residues. CDR3 sequence: CASSSPGGETQYF.

This chain connects TRBV6-2 or TRBV6-3 to TRBJ2-1; TCRdb's D call of TRBD1 is untestable without DNA. The CDR3 consists of 15 residues. Germline-derived CDR1 and CDR2 are MNHEY and SVGEGT. The CDR3 here is CASTPRPESYNEQFF.

The chain couples TRBV7-6 to TRBJ2-7. The CDR3 covers 11 residues. Germline lookup yields CDR1 SGHVS and CDR2 FNYEAQ. The CDR3 sequence: CASSLDNEQYF.

This clonotype is labeled medium-sized based on frequency. The gene calls are TRBV4-1 and TRBJ2-2. Germline CDR1 MGHRA, CDR2 YSYEKL. The CDR3 contains 13 residues. The CDR3 here is CASSQRLGGELFF.

Judged by frequency, this clonotype is medium-sized (0.01 to 0.1%). The J gene is TRBJ2-1, the V gene TRBV2; TCRdb's assignment of TRBD2 cannot be checked, as there is no DNA. Germline CDR1 SNHLY, CDR2 FYNNEI. CDR3 length equals 14 residues. The CDR3 sequence is CASSWTSGYNEQFF.

By frequency, this clonotype is medium-sized. This chain links TRBV11-3 with TRBJ2-2; lacking DNA, the TRBD2 call made by TCRdb goes unchecked. CDR3 length: 18 residues. The germline CDR1 and CDR2 sequences are SGHNT and YENEEA. CDR3 amino acids: CASSFTSLSGMNTGELFF.

The chain uses TRBV30 and TRBJ1-2; absent DNA, TCRdb's TRBD1 call cannot be checked. This CDR3 comprises 15 residues. Per the germline V gene, CDR1 is GTSNPN and CDR2 is SVGIG (reference sequence). CDR3 region: CAWSVEDRTSNGYTF.

The rearrangement joins TRBV2 to TRBJ2-5. The length of the CDR3 is 13 residues. Germline CDR1 and CDR2: SNHLY and FYNNEI. Here the CDR3 reads CASATLSQETQYF.

This rearrangement joins TRBV30 to TRBJ2-5; there is no DNA to check the TCRdb D call of TRBD1. The CDR3 length is 14 residues. Germline values: CDR1 GTSNPN, CDR2 SVGIG (reference sequence). The chain's CDR3 is CAWSVDRVQETQYF.

This clonotype shows up as medium-sized (0.01 to 0.1%) by frequency. This sequence joins TRBV10-2 and TRBJ1-2; lacking DNA, the TRBD1 call made by TCRdb goes unchecked. The CDR3 covers 14 residues. CDR1 WSHSY and CDR2 SAAADI come from the germline V gene. CDR3 protein: CASSATGIIYGYTF.

Considering frequency, this clonotype is medium-sized. The genes are TRBV6-2 or TRBV6-3 and TRBJ2-3. In germline, CDR1 is MNHEY, CDR2 SVGEGT. The CDR3 is made up of 15 amino acids. The CDR3 loop is CASSNPAGSTDTQYF.

CDR3 region: CASSVGKNTEAFF. The V gene is TRBV9, the J gene TRBJ1-1. Germline CDR1 and CDR2: SGDLS and YYNGEE. The CDR3 has 13 amino acids.